Listed below are T cell receptor beta chains from one sample, sequenced in a study of blood T cell repertoires in COVID-19. TCRdb keeps only in-frame clones here, not all; method: immunoSEQ multiplex PCR. The data hold 300,000 to 350,000 clones, with about nine tenths observed a single time. Input material: PBMCs or T cells enriched from blood (not recorded which). The receptors stem from a woman in her twenties or thirties who had been exposed to COVID-19. The CDR3 runs from the conserved cysteine through the conserved F or W. Each record gives: V gene, D gene, J gene, CDR3 protein, CDR3 DNA. The D gene is left open where the match is weak.

v_call: TRBV5-1
d_call: -
j_call: TRBJ2-5
cdr3_aa: CASSPRVAGKETQYF
cdr3_nt: TGCGCCAGCAGCCCCCGGGTTGCGGGAAAAGAGACCCAGTACTTC

v_call: TRBV4-2
d_call: -
j_call: TRBJ2-1
cdr3_aa: CASSQDLLVTTNEQFF
cdr3_nt: TGTGCCAGCAGCCAAGATCTGCTAGTGACGACCAATGAGCAGTTCTTC

v_call: TRBV7-9
d_call: TRBD1
j_call: TRBJ2-4
cdr3_aa: CASSPRTGLGKNIQYF
cdr3_nt: TGTGCCAGCAGCCCCCGGACAGGGCTGGGCAAAAACATTCAGTACTTC

v_call: TRBV28
d_call: TRBD1
j_call: TRBJ1-3
cdr3_aa: CASSRDPGQGRHTIYF
cdr3_nt: TGTGCCAGCAGTAGGGATCCGGGACAGGGGAGACACACCATATATTTT

v_call: TRBV30
d_call: -
j_call: TRBJ1-1
cdr3_aa: CAWSVLHATGKVAEAFF
cdr3_nt: TGTGCCTGGAGTGTACTTCATGCCACAGGGAAGGTCGCTGAAGCTTTCTTT

v_call: TRBV28
d_call: TRBD1
j_call: TRBJ1-1
cdr3_aa: CASSLWTGGNTEAFF
cdr3_nt: TGTGCCAGCAGTTTATGGACAGGGGGTAACACTGAAGCTTTCTTT

v_call: TRBV27
d_call: -
j_call: TRBJ2-3
cdr3_aa: CASGAGHPDTQYF
cdr3_nt: TGTGCCAGCGGCGCTGGGCACCCAGATACGCAGTATTTT

v_call: TRBV19
d_call: -
j_call: TRBJ1-1
cdr3_aa: CASSIGPGVNTEAFF
cdr3_nt: TGTGCCAGTAGTATAGGTCCGGGGGTGAACACTGAAGCTTTCTTT

v_call: TRBV18
d_call: -
j_call: TRBJ1-1
cdr3_aa: CASSRGQRNTEAFF
cdr3_nt: TGTGCCAGCTCCCGAGGACAGAGGAACACTGAAGCTTTCTTT

v_call: TRBV5-1
d_call: TRBD1
j_call: TRBJ2-7
cdr3_aa: CASSWTGGYEQYF
cdr3_nt: TGCGCCAGCAGCTGGACAGGGGGCTACGAGCAGTACTTC

v_call: TRBV24-1
d_call: TRBD2
j_call: TRBJ2-7
cdr3_aa: CATSDSGLADSYEQYF
cdr3_nt: TGTGCCACCAGTGACTCCGGACTAGCGGACTCCTACGAGCAGTACTTC

v_call: TRBV10-2
d_call: -
j_call: TRBJ1-1
cdr3_aa: CASSLIQIQNTEAFF
cdr3_nt: TGCGCCAGCAGCTTAATACAGATACAGAACACTGAAGCTTTCTTT

v_call: TRBV19
d_call: -
j_call: TRBJ2-7
cdr3_aa: CASSTGYEQYF
cdr3_nt: TGTGCCAGTAGTACGGGGTACGAGCAGTACTTC

v_call: TRBV19
d_call: TRBD1
j_call: TRBJ1-5
cdr3_aa: CASSIVRDRGYNQPQHF
cdr3_nt: TGTGCCAGTAGTATAGTCCGGGACAGGGGATACAATCAGCCCCAGCATTTT

v_call: TRBV11-2
d_call: -
j_call: TRBJ1-2
cdr3_aa: CASSLVSDQRGGYTF
cdr3_nt: TGTGCCAGCAGCTTAGTATCGGACCAACGAGGGGGCTACACCTTC

v_call: TRBV23-1
d_call: TRBD2
j_call: TRBJ2-3
cdr3_aa: CASRGLAGGPDTQYF
cdr3_nt: TGCGCCAGCAGAGGACTAGCGGGAGGGCCAGATACGCAGTATTTT

v_call: TRBV3-1/TRBV3-2
d_call: -
j_call: TRBJ1-2
cdr3_aa: CASSPNRADGYTF
cdr3_nt: TGTGCCAGCAGCCCCAACAGGGCGGATGGCTACACCTTC

v_call: TRBV28
d_call: TRBD1
j_call: TRBJ2-3
cdr3_aa: CASSTDRLTVTDTQYF
cdr3_nt: TGTGCCAGCAGTACGGACAGGCTCACGGTTACAGATACGCAGTATTTT

v_call: TRBV28
d_call: -
j_call: TRBJ1-2
cdr3_aa: CASSLELATDHYGYTF
cdr3_nt: TGTGCCAGCAGTTTAGAACTGGCGACAGACCACTATGGCTACACCTTC

v_call: TRBV7-8
d_call: -
j_call: TRBJ1-1
cdr3_aa: CASSLVSTEAFF
cdr3_nt: TGTGCCAGCAGCTTAGTCAGCACTGAAGCTTTCTTT

v_call: TRBV2
d_call: -
j_call: TRBJ2-1
cdr3_aa: CEVASYNEQFF
cdr3_nt: TGTGAGGTAGCGAGTTACAATGAGCAGTTCTTC

v_call: TRBV7-3
d_call: -
j_call: TRBJ2-1
cdr3_aa: CASSLLRGNEQFF
cdr3_nt: TGTGCCAGCAGCTTATTAAGGGGGAATGAGCAGTTCTTC